These 5 T cell receptor beta chains came from one sample sequenced in a study of post-analysis software for immune sequencing data. Findings and limits, study-wide: TRBV5-6, TRBV5-1 and TRBV20-1 were among roughly 5 TRBV segments more frequent in patients than controls.

Antigens of these TCRs are unknown. Unique molecular identifiers were carried by the TCR beta cDNA libraries. TCRdb analysed the PCR reads with MiXCR anew, one entry per CDR3 protein. The table lists a few hundred thousand distinct CDR3 sequences, 35% to 45% of them singletons. The sample comprised blood. All receptors come from a girl aged 2-9 years with multiple sclerosis.

The chain carries TRBV20-1 and TRBJ2-3; 8 nucleotides line up with TRBD2. The CDR3 covers 15 residues. Germline V gives CDR1 DFQATT, CDR2 SNEGSKA (reference sequence). V shed 0 bases and J 5 bases; nucleotides not matched to a gene: 7. The CDR3 coding sequence is TGCAGTGCTAGAGATCTCCTAGCGGGTGGAGATACGCAGTATTTT. Residues: CSARDLLAGGDTQYF.

The rearrangement joins TRBV6-2 or TRBV6-3 to TRBJ2-5; a possible D gene is TRBD1 (5 bases). CDR1 is MNHEY and CDR2 is SVGEGT in the germline V gene. Trimming stripped 2 bases from V and 2 bases from J, with 21 bases between. The CDR3 spans 18 residues. CDR3 sequence: CASSYRPRSAGLQETQYF. CDR3 sequence (DNA): TGTGCCAGCAGTTACCGCCCGCGGTCGGCAGGGCTACAAGAGACCCAGTACTTC.

This clonotype was seen a few times. This rearrangement joins TRBV12-3 or TRBV12-4 to TRBJ1-2; TRBD1 might be the D (5 bases). The V gene lost 2 bases and the J gene lost 7 bases, with 11 bases spanning the gap. The CDR3 extends over 13 amino acids. The DNA for the CDR3 is TGTGCCAGCAGTTTATTAATGGGGGTTGGCTACACCTTC. This translates into CASSLLMGVGYTF.

V and J are TRBV20-1 and TRBJ2-1, with TRBD2 as a possible D gene (6 bases). Deletions cut 6 bases from V and 5 bases from J, with 14 bases between. CDR3 length: 13 amino acids. Germline V lookup: CDR1 DFQATT, CDR2 SNEGSKA (reference sequence). The CDR3 sequence is CSASLWRDNEQFF. The CDR3 nucleotides are TGCAGTGCCAGCCTGTGGAGGGACAATGAGCAGTTCTTC.

The V and J genes are TRBV20-1 and TRBJ2-3, with TRBD2 matching over 8 bases. The germline V gene has CDR1 DFQATT and CDR2 SNEGSKA (reference sequence). Trimming cost V 3 bases and J 6 bases; bases outside gene matches: 8. The CDR3 covers 14 residues. The CDR3 DNA follows: TGCAGTGCTAGGGCTAGCGGGTCGATCGATACGCAGTATTTT. This translates into CSARASGSIDTQYF.